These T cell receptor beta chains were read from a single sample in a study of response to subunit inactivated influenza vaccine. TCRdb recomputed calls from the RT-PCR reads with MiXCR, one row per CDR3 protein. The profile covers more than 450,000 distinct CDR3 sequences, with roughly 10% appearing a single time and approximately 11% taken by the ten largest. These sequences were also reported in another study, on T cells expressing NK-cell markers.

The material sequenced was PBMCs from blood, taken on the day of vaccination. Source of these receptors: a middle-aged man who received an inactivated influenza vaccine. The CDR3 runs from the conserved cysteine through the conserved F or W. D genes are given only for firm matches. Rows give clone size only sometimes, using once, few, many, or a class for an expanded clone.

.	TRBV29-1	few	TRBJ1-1	TGCAGCGTTGACGGGGGGGGGACAGCTTTCTTT	CSVDGGGTAFF
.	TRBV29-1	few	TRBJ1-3	TGCAGCGTTGAAGATGACGAGGGGGTCTTTGGAAACACCATATATTTT	CSVEDDEGVFGNTIYF
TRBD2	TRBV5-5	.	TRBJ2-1	TGTGCCAGCAGCCGTGCCGGGACTAGCAGCCCTGAGCAGTTCTTC	CASSRAGTSSPEQFF
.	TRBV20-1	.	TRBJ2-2	TGCAGTGCTAACCGGGGCGGGGGGGAGCTGTTTTTT	CSANRGGGELFF
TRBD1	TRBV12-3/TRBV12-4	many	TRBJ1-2	TGTGCCAGCAGGGAACAGGGGAGAATGCATGGCTACACCTTC	CASREQGRMHGYTF
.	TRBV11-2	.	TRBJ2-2	TGTGCCAGCAGTCCCAACATGGACAGAAAGACCGGGGAGCTGTTTTTT	CASSPNMDRKTGELFF
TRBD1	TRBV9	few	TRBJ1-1	TGTGCCAGCAGCGTAGAGGACAGGGAGGACACTGAAGCTTTCTTT	CASSVEDREDTEAFF
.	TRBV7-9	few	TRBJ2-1	TGTGCCAGCAGCTTGGGTGGGGGCAAGCAGTTCTTC	CASSLGGGKQFF
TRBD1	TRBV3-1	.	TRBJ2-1	TGTGCCAGCAGCAATACCGGGACAGGGGTCAATGAGCAGTTCTTC	CASSNTGTGVNEQFF
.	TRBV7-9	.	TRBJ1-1	TGTGCCAGCAGCTTTAAGCGCGACACTGAAGCTTTCTTT	CASSFKRDTEAFF
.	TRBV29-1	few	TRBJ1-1	TGCAGCGTTGAACACGTGGCGGGGAACACTGAAGCTTTCTTT	CSVEHVAGNTEAFF
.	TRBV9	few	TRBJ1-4	TGTGCCAGCAGCGAAGATGGAACTAATGAAAAACTGTTTTTT	CASSEDGTNEKLFF
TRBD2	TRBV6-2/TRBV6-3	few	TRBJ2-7	TGTGCCAGCAACCAGGGACTAGGCGGCGAGCAGTACTTC	CASNQGLGGEQYF
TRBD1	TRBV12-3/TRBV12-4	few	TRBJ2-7	TGTGCCAGCAGCAAGGGACAGGGGTCCTCCTACGAGCAGTACTTC	CASSKGQGSSYEQYF
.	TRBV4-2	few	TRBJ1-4	TGTGCCAGCAGGGCTGCCAGAGGCAGCGGTGAAAAACTGTTTTTT	CASRAARGSGEKLFF
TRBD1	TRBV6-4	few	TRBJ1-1	TGTGCCAGCAGTGAGGGACAGAAGTACAGTGAAGCTTTCTTT	CASSEGQKYSEAFF
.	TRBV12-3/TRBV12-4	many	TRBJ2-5	TGTGCCAGCAGTGTCAGTAGGGGTCCGCAAGAGACCCAGTACTTC	CASSVSRGPQETQYF
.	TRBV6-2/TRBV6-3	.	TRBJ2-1	TGTGCCAGCAAACCCTACGCGACGATTAATGAGCAGTTCTTC	CASKPYATINEQFF
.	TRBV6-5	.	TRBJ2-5	TGTGCCAGCAGTTACGGAACTAGCAAAGGGGGGGAGACCCAGTACTTC	CASSYGTSKGGETQYF
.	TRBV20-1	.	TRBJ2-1	TGCAGTGCCCTCGTGTGGAGTCACAATGAGCAGTTCTTC	CSALVWSHNEQFF
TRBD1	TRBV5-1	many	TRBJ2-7	TGCGCCAGCAGCGCGACCGGGACAGGATACTACGAGCAGTACTTC	CASSATGTGYYEQYF
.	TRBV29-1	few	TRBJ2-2	TGCAGCGTTCAGTCGCAGGGTGCCGGGGAGCTGTTTTTT	CSVQSQGAGELFF
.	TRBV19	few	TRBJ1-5	TGTGCCAGTAGTAAGGGGGGACTGAAAAGCAATCAGCCCCAGCATTTT	CASSKGGLKSNQPQHF
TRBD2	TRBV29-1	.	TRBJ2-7	TGCAGCGTTGAAGATCGGGGGGACGAGCAGTACTTC	CSVEDRGDEQYF
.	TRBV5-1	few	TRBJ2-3	TGCGCCAGCAGCAGAACAGGGAAGACAGATACGCAGTATTTT	CASSRTGKTDTQYF
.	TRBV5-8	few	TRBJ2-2	TGTGCCAGCAGCTTGGTACAAATGAACACCGGGGAGCTGTTTTTT	CASSLVQMNTGELFF
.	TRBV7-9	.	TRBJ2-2	TGTGCCAGCAGCAAGACCCTATTCAGGGGTACCGGGGAGCTGTTTTTT	CASSKTLFRGTGELFF
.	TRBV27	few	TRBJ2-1	TGTGCCAGCAGTTCCTTTTGGGGCCATGAGCAGTTCTTC	CASSSFWGHEQFF
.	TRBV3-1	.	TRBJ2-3	TGTGCCAGCAGCCAAGAGGGTCGGGGGGATACGCAGTATTTT	CASSQEGRGDTQYF
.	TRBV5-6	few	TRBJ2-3	TGTGCCAGCAGGGAGGGAAGGTTGGGTAGATTGTGGACAGATACGCAGTATTTT	CASREGRLGRLWTDTQYF
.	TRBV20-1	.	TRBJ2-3	TGCAGTGCTAGAGGGCAGGGGATAGATACGCAGTATTTT	CSARGQGIDTQYF
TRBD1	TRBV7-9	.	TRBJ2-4	TGTGCCAGCAGCCTGGGGACAGGGGATTCCCTCAAAAACATTCAGTACTTC	CASSLGTGDSLKNIQYF
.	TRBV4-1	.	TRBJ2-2	TGCGCCAGCAGCCAAGACGCAGGGGAGAACACCGGGGAGCTGTTTTTT	CASSQDAGENTGELFF
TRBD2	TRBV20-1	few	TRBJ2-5	TGCAGTGCTTCCGGGACTAGCGGGGGGGCCGAGACCCAGTACTTC	CSASGTSGGAETQYF
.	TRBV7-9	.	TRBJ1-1	TGTGCCAGCAGCTTAGCGGACATTAGGAACACTGAAGCTTTCTTT	CASSLADIRNTEAFF
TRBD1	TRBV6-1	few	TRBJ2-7	TGTGCCAGCACCACGGAACAGGGGCTACGATGGCAGTACTTC	CASTTEQGLRWQYF
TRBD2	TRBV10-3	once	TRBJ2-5	TGTGCCATCAGTGGGGCTAGCGGCCAAGAGACCCAGTACTTC	CAISGASGQETQYF
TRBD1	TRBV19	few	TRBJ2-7	TGTGCCAGTAGTACCGGGACAGGGGCTTTCCACTACGAGCAGTACTTC	CASSTGTGAFHYEQYF
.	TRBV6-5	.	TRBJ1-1	TGTGCCAGCAGTTATTCGGCCTCGAACACTGAAGCTTTCTTT	CASSYSASNTEAFF
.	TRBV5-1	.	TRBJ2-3	TGCGCCAGCAGCTTGTACAGCCAACTCTCAGATACGCAGTATTTT	CASSLYSQLSDTQYF
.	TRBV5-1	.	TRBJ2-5	TGCGCCAGCAGCACCGACGCGGGTGGAGAGACCCAGTACTTC	CASSTDAGGETQYF
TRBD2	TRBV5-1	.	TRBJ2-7	TGCGCCAGCAGCCTAGGAGCGGGGGGGCCGCGAGAGCAGTACTTC	CASSLGAGGPREQYF
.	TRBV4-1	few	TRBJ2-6	TGCGCCAGCAGCCGGGGGGGCATCGCTGGGGCCAACGTCCTGACTTTC	CASSRGGIAGANVLTF
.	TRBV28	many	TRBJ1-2	TGTGCCAGCAGTTTAAAGGGCTATGGCTACACCTTC	CASSLKGYGYTF
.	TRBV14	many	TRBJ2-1	TGTGCCAGCAGCCAAAAGATGGGCCCAGGGAATGAGCAGTTCTTC	CASSQKMGPGNEQFF
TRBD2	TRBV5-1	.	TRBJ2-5	TGCGCCAGCAGCCAGGGAGGGTTAGGAGAGACCCAGTACTTC	CASSQGGLGETQYF
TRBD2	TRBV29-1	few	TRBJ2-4	TGCAGCGTTGCGAGCGGGAGTAACATTCAGTACTTC	CSVASGSNIQYF
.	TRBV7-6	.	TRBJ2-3	TGTGCCAGCAGCCTCGAAGGGGAACGCACAGATACGCAGTATTTT	CASSLEGERTDTQYF
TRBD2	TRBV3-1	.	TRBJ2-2	TGTGCCAGCAGCCAAGATACCCCTTTTGCGGGAGATAACACCGGGGAGCTGTTTTTT	CASSQDTPFAGDNTGELFF
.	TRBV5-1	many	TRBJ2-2	TGCGCCAGCAGCGCTGAGAACACCGGGGAGCTGTTTTTT	CASSAENTGELFF